This T cell receptor (beta chain) was identified in a study of regulatory and conventional T cells in RAG deficiency. This table comes from immunoSEQ multiplex PCR, and its TCRdb copy is limited to in-frame clones, with some not included. The sample consists of 30,000 to 40,000 clones, about 70% of them appearing once. For this clone: The antigen is not known.

The CDR3 is 14 residues long. V dropped 1 base and J dropped 5 bases, with 11 bases sitting between them. CDR1 is SGHTA and CDR2 is FQGNSA in the germline V gene. Broader study findings: Omenn syndrome and CID/AS patients had 95 to 100-fold fewer unique Treg TCR beta sequences, versus approximately 9.6-fold elsewhere. These Omenn syndrome Treg sorts may hold peripherally activated cells instead.

Conventional CD4+ T cells were sorted from blood as CD25-low CD127-high cells. These sequences were also reported in another study, on regulatory T cells. As that report states: The primer mix had 52 TRBV and 13 TRBJ primers.

The receptor was derived from a human donor in good health. Sequencing input: CD4+ effector T cells sorted from blood. The rearrangement joins TRBV7-2 to TRBJ2-5; possibly TRBD2 for D (6 bases). The CDR3 loop reads CASSLGRVGETQYF. The CDR3 region has the DNA TGTGCCAGCAGCTTAGGGAGGGTCGGGGAGACCCAGTACTTC.